These 29 T cell receptor beta chains were all obtained from the same sample, sequenced in a study of blood T cells in healthy people across ages. Combining a sample-barcoded 5' primer with a J-beta primer mix, a second PCR ran for roughly 7 to 11 cycles. TCRdb recomputed calls from the 5' RACE reads with MiXCR, one row per CDR3 protein. Among around 870,000 distinct CDR3 sequences listed, about 30% were seen once. Sequencing was performed on blood. These receptors all stem from a woman of 80 years or more in good health.

Only a few counts were recorded for this clonotype. A read error may be the cause here, since a much bigger clone is one base away. V gene TRBV7-2 combines with J gene TRBJ2-1; D is tentatively TRBD1 or TRBD2 (5 bases each). The J call is doubtful: the DNA matches TRBJ2-7 better. This CDR3 is 15 amino acids long. Germline V lookup: CDR1 SGHTA, CDR2 FQGNSA. The CDR3 DNA is TGTGCCAGCAGCTTAGACGGGGCTACCTACAATGAGCAGTACTTC. It encodes CASSLDGATYNEQYF.

The chain joins TRBV12-3 or TRBV12-4 to TRBJ2-1, with 8 positions matching TRBD2. This CDR3 is built from 16 residues. Trimming at V came to 6 bases and at J to 10 bases, leaving 17 bases not matched to a gene. CDR3 coding DNA: TGTGCCAGCAGGCCACCCCGCCTAGCGGGCCGCGGAGAGCAGTTCTTC. Its translation is CASRPPRLAGRGEQFF.

V and J are TRBV7-2 and TRBJ1-5; TRBD1 is a possible D gene (6 bases). The length of the CDR3 is 16 residues. V lost 6 bases and J lost 1, with 16 bases in between. Germline V gene lookup returns CDR1 SGHTA and CDR2 FQGNSA. This CDR3 reads CASRPQGSVSNQPQHF. CDR3 bases: TGTGCCAGCAGGCCACAGGGTAGTGTAAGCAATCAGCCCCAGCATTTT. The full variable domain, completed using reference TRBV7-2 and TRBJ1-5, is GAGVSQSPSNKVTEKGKDVELRCDPISGHTALYWYRQSLGQGLEFLIYFQGNSAPDKSGLPSDRFSAERTGGSVSTLTIQRTQQEDSAVYLCASRPQGSVSNQPQHFGDGTRLSIL.

This clonotype was seen a handful of times. V gene TRBV16 combines with J gene TRBJ1-6, with D unresolved. Trimming pared 7 bases from V and 7 bases from J, leaving 11 bases between. CDR3 length: 13 amino acids. Per the germline V gene, CDR1 is KGHSY and CDR2 is FQNENV. The CDR3 bases are TGTGCCAGCACCCGGACGGAGAATTCACCCCTCCACTTT. Protein sequence: CASTRTENSPLHF.

The CDR3: CASSPPWAGGLEQYF. CDR3 coding DNA: TGTGCCAGCAGCCCCCCGTGGGCGGGAGGGCTCGAGCAGTACTTC. This sequence joins TRBV11-1 and TRBJ2-5, with 9 bases that match TRBD2. The J call may not be correct, given that the DNA end is closer to TRBJ2-7. This CDR3 is 15 amino acids long. Per germline, CDR1 SGHAT and CDR2 FQDESV (reference sequence).

The V and J genes are TRBV6-6 and TRBJ1-4; no firm D call. This CDR3 is built from 12 residues. Trimming took 1 base from V and 13 from J, leaving 10 bases between them. Germline lookup yields CDR1 MNHNY and CDR2 SVGAGI (reference sequence). The CDR3, as DNA: TGTGCCAGCAGTTACTACGGGGAGGGACTGTTTTTT. Protein product: CASSYYGEGLFF.

This clonotype has a count of ten or more. CDR3 coding DNA: TGCAGTGCTAAAGACAGTCAAACCACAGATACGCAGTATTTT. Translated, it gives CSAKDSQTTDTQYF. The chain employs TRBV20-1 and TRBJ2-3; tentatively, D is TRBD1 (5 bases). The CDR3 spans 14 residues. Trimming took off 4 bases at V and 2 bases at J, with 13 bases between the two ends. The germline gives CDR1 DFQATT, CDR2 SNEGSKA (reference sequence).

The sample holds many counts of this clonotype. V usage is TRBV20-1 and J usage is TRBJ2-1; TRBD2 is a possible D gene (5 bases). Trimming took off 3 bases at V and 8 bases at J, with 5 bases between the two ends. This CDR3 is built from 10 residues. CDR1 is DFQATT, CDR2 SNEGSKA, per germline (reference sequence). CDR3 coding DNA: TGCAGTGCTAGGAGGGATGAGCAGTTCTTC. Protein sequence: CSARRDEQFF.

The chain links TRBV7-2 to TRBJ2-2; D ambiguous. The CDR3 sequence is 16 residues long. Per the germline V gene, CDR1 is SGHTA and CDR2 is FQGNSA. Trimming removed 3 bases at V and 0 bases at J, with 11 bases between. CDR3 in amino acids: CASSFRAPPNTGELFF. The CDR3 DNA reads TGTGCCAGCAGCTTTCGAGCCCCGCCGAACACCGGGGAGCTGTTTTTT.

This clonotype was observed a handful of times. The rearrangement links TRBV21-1 to TRBJ2-7; the D call TRBD2 from the table was never checked on the DNA. TRBV21-1 is described as a pseudogene. The CDR3 totals 17 residues. The CDR3 loop is CASPHPQQSVQPYEQYF. In nucleotides, the CDR3 is TGTGCCAGCCCTCACCCGCAGCAAAGTGTGCAGCCCTACGAGCAGTACTTC.

J is TRBJ1-2 and V is TRBV6-5, with D possibly matching TRBD1 (5 bases). Germline V gene sequence: CDR1 MNHEY, CDR2 SVGAGI. V lost 2 bases, J lost 8 bases, and 15 bases lay in between. The CDR3 is 14 amino acids. This CDR3 is CASSYQGGLGGYTF. The CDR3 nucleotides read TGTGCCAGCAGTTACCAGGGAGGTTTGGGGGGCTACACCTTC.

This clonotype was counted many times. The chain uses TRBV2 and TRBJ2-7; D remains unclear. CDR1 and CDR2 from the germline V gene are SNHLY and FYNNEI. The ends were cut back, 1 base at V and 6 bases at J, with 7 bases in the middle. The CDR3 sequence is 12 residues long. Written as DNA, the CDR3 is TGTGCCAGCAGTGAAGGTCAGCCCGAGCAGTACTTC. It encodes CASSEGQPEQYF.

Concerning this clonotype: The junction and the germline gene differ at one end; a read error may be behind it. This chain connects TRBV7-9 to TRBJ2-3, with D tentatively TRBD1 (5 bases). Looked up from germline, CDR1 is SEHNR and CDR2 is FQNEAQ (reference sequence). The CDR3 consists of 14 residues. CDR3 nucleotide sequence: TGTGCCAGCAGCTTCGACCAGGGAATAGATGCGCAGTATTTT. Its translation is CASSFDQGIDAQYF.

The chain combines TRBV3-1 with TRBJ1-1, with TRBD1 as a possible D gene (5 bases). Germline CDR1 is LGHDT and CDR2 is YNNKEL (reference sequence). V was shortened by 0 bases and J by 5 bases, with 19 bases between the two germline ends. This CDR3 region has 17 residues. The DNA for the CDR3 is TGTGCCAGCAGCCAAGAATACGGGGGAGACGTGTGGACTGAAGCTTTCTTT. Translating gives CASSQEYGGDVWTEAFF. The complete variable domain, with remaining parts taken from reference TRBV3-1 and TRBJ1-1, reads DTAVSQTPKYLVTQMGNDKSIKCEQNLGHDTMYWYKQDSKKFLKIMFSYNNKELIINETVPNRFSPKSPDKAHLNLHINSLELGDSAVYFCASSQEYGGDVWTEAFFGQGTRLTVV.

This clonotype has a handful of counts. The chain couples TRBV14 to TRBJ2-3; a possible D gene is TRBD2 (5 bases). Trimming took off 1 base at V and 0 bases at J, with 8 bases between the two ends. CDR1 and CDR2 (germline): SGHDN, FVKESK. This CDR3 region has 15 residues. CDR3 nucleotides: TGTGCCAGCAGCCAAGTCCGAGGGAGCACAGATACGCAGTATTTT. It specifies CASSQVRGSTDTQYF.

This clonotype was observed many times. The chain combines TRBV6-6 with TRBJ1-2, with TRBD1 matching 8 bases. This CDR3 is built from 14 residues. The trim removed 5 bases at V and 8 bases at J, leaving 10 bases unmatched. Per the germline V gene, CDR1 is MNHNY and CDR2 is SVGAGI (reference sequence). CDR3 DNA sequence: TGTGCCAGCAGTATGACAGGGGACAGGACAGGCTACACCTTC. Protein: CASSMTGDRTGYTF.

To note about this clonotype: This may arise from a read error, as a much more abundant clone is one base away. DNA for the CDR3: TGTGCCAGCAGCTTAGTGGCTAGGGGCCACAATGAGCAGTACTTC. It yields the protein CASSLVARGHNEQYF. The chain joins TRBV11-1 to TRBJ2-7, with D possibly being TRBD1 (5 bases). This CDR3 contains 15 residues. From germline, CDR1 is SGHAT and CDR2 FQDESV (reference sequence). The V end was cut by 1 base, the J end by 7 bases, with 17 bases between.

This clonotype was picked up many times. The chain couples TRBV12-3 or TRBV12-4 to TRBJ1-1; the D is unclear. Trimming removed 3 bases from V and 8 bases from J, with 10 bases in between. This CDR3 has 12 residues. The CDR3, as DNA: TGTGCCAGCAGTTTTCAGGCAGACGAAGCTTTCTTT. This encodes CASSFQADEAFF.

V and J are TRBV7-2 and TRBJ1-1; D might be TRBD1 (6 bases). Germline CDR1 reads SGHTA; CDR2 reads FQGNSA. V was clipped by 3 bases and J by 6 bases, with 8 bases between them. There are 12 residues in the CDR3. CDR3 residues: CASSFYRAEAFF. In DNA form, the CDR3 reads TGTGCCAGCAGCTTCTACAGGGCTGAAGCTTTCTTT. The complete variable domain, with remaining parts taken from reference TRBV7-2 and TRBJ1-1, reads GAGVSQSPSNKVTEKGKDVELRCDPISGHTALYWYRQSLGQGLEFLIYFQGNSAPDKSGLPSDRFSAERTGGSVSTLTIQRTQQEDSAVYLCASSFYRAEAFFGQGTRLTVV.

Many counts were recorded for this clonotype. This rearrangement joins TRBV10-3 to TRBJ1-2, with 7 bases aligning to TRBD1. This CDR3 region has 13 residues. Trimming removed 6 bases from V and 4 bases from J; junction bases left unmatched: 5. Germline loops: CDR1 ENHRY, CDR2 SYGVKD. The CDR3 reads CAISLGTAYGYTF. The CDR3 nucleotides are TGTGCCATCAGCCTCGGGACAGCCTATGGCTACACCTTC.

This chain connects TRBV29-1 to TRBJ2-5; D gene unclear. Trimming removed 7 bases at V and 4 bases at J, with 10 bases between. CDR3 length: 11 amino acids. Germline lookup yields CDR1 SQVTM and CDR2 ANQGSEA. CDR3 protein: CSASERETQYF. The CDR3 nucleotides are TGCAGCGCCTCGGAGAGAGAGACCCAGTACTTC.

This clonotype was detected ten times or more. The CDR3 DNA reads as TGCAGTGCTAACATGCTACAGAGGAGCACAGATACGCAGTATTTT. Amino acids: CSANMLQRSTDTQYF. The chain recombines TRBV20-1 with TRBJ2-3, with D hard to call. Germline-derived CDR1 and CDR2 are DFQATT and SNEGSKA (reference sequence). The CDR3 contains 15 residues. The V gene lost 4 bases and the J gene lost 0 bases, with 14 bases spanning the gap.

The CDR3 reads CASSLLTGSSSYEQYF. The CDR3 DNA follows: TGTGCCAGCAGTTTATTAACCGGATCAAGCTCCTACGAGCAGTACTTC. The chain is built from TRBV27 and TRBJ2-7; no definite D call. V lost 1 base, J lost 0 bases, and 13 bases lay in between. The CDR3 spans 16 residues. Germline assignment: CDR1 MNHEY and CDR2 SMNVEV (reference sequence).

This clonotype was seen repeatedly, ten times or more. The gene calls are TRBV5-1 and TRBJ1-5; the D is unclear. The ends were cut back, 2 bases at V and 3 bases at J, with 12 bases in the middle. Germline lookup yields CDR1 SGHRS and CDR2 YFSETQ. CDR3 length: 15 amino acids. The CDR3 is CASSLWGRDNQPQHF. As DNA, the CDR3 is TGCGCCAGCAGCTTATGGGGAAGGGACAATCAGCCCCAGCATTTT.

This clonotype was seen only a few times. This may be a read error, as it is one base from a much larger clone. The chain is built from TRBV5-1 and TRBJ1-2; 8 nucleotides align to TRBD1. The V segment lost 1 base and the J segment 5 bases; nucleotides outside the gene matches: 10. This CDR3 is built from 16 residues. Germline values: CDR1 SGHRS, CDR2 YFSETQ. CDR3 protein: CASSLRRTGSSYGYTF. The DNA of the CDR3 is TGCGCCAGCAGCTTGCGAAGGACAGGGAGTTCATATGGCTACACCTTC.

The table lists this clonotype with many counts. The rearrangement links TRBV7-2 to TRBJ2-5, with TRBD2 identical over 8 bases. The V and J ends lost 5 bases and 4 bases, in that order; junction bases with no gene match: 6. The CDR3 contains 14 residues. Germline assignment: CDR1 SGHTA and CDR2 FQGNSA. The CDR3 DNA reads as TGTGCCAGCAGCCCCGGGACTAGACTAGAGACCCAGTACTTC. It codes for CASSPGTRLETQYF.

This clonotype showed up many times. The gene calls are TRBV7-9 and TRBJ2-3; TRBD2 agrees at 9 bases. The CDR3 totals 16 residues. After removal of 6 bases from V and 0 bases from J, the junction contained 7 bases not matched to a gene. Looked up from germline, CDR1 is SEHNR and CDR2 is FQNEAQ (reference sequence). CDR3 loop: CASRPSGVSSTDTQYF. The CDR3 coding sequence is TGTGCCAGCAGGCCTAGCGGGGTATCTAGCACAGATACGCAGTATTTT.

V gene TRBV5-1 combines with J gene TRBJ2-4; maybe TRBD1 (6 bases). CDR1 and CDR2 (germline): SGHRS, YFSETQ. There are 15 residues in the CDR3. V was shortened by 2 bases and J by 8 bases, with 17 bases between the two germline ends. This CDR3 reads CASSFGQSGDHIQYF. CDR3 DNA: TGCGCCAGCAGCTTTGGACAGTCTGGCGACCACATTCAGTACTTC.

A note on this clonotype: In this CDR3 the conserved last residue, phenylalanine or tryptophan, is missing, so a read error is likely. This rearrangement joins TRBV29-1 to TRBJ2-7; 11 bases fit TRBD1. Germline V gives CDR1 SQVTM, CDR2 ANQGSEA. The CDR3 extends over 13 amino acids. With V trimmed by 6 bases and J by 6 bases, 7 bases remained unmatched. The CDR3 coding sequence is TGCAGCGTGGAGTCCGGGACAGGGGGCGAGCAGTACTGC. Protein product: CSVESGTGGEQYC.